This T cell receptor (beta chain) comes out of a study of blood T cell repertoires in COVID-19. In the original processing: Estimates of nucleated cell counts were drawn from the amplification of reference gene primers. The method was immunoSEQ multiplex PCR; TCRdb's version includes in-frame clones alone and lacks a portion of them. The D gene and trimming were derived from the DNA, and the V and J assignments and clone size from that table. The sample has under 150,000 clones, roughly 76% seen once. V was shortened by 6 bases and J by 3 bases, with 12 bases between the two germline ends. CDR1 and CDR2 from the germline V gene are MNHEY and SVGAGI. This CDR3 contains 14 residues.

What was sequenced was peripheral blood. The V call is TRBV6-5, the J call TRBJ1-5, with TRBD1 as a possible D gene (6 bases). The origin of this receptor is an elderly man with acute or convalescent COVID-19. In DNA form, the CDR3 reads TGTGCCAGCAGCGATGACAGGACCAATCAGCCCCAGCATTTT. This translates into CASSDDRTNQPQHF.